This entry features one T cell receptor beta chain sequence. A few counts support this clone. The clone's antigen remains unknown. Within one base of it there is no much larger clone, and no base qualities were kept. TCRbeta CDR3 regions were amplified from genomic DNA by means of the immunoSEQ Assay, a bias-controlled multiplex PCR. On the authors' methods: The number of nucleated cells in each sample was estimated from the amplification of reference gene primers within the assay. Sequence reads were collapsed and filtered to measure the absolute abundance of every unique TCRbeta CDR3 rearrangement. For each sample, productive Simpson clonality was calculated by taking the square root of Simpson's diversity index across productive rearrangements. The table comes from immuneACCESS by way of TCRdb, which keeps in-frame sequences with V and J called. Part of the clones is missing from these tables; in studies checked, under half for an unresolved V gene and the rest for unknown reasons. V and J calls and clone size follow that table, whereas D and trimming were derived from the DNA. For this sample there are some 140,000 clones; over 60% appear just once. The ten largest clonotypes hold roughly 1.7% of the sample.

This specimen belongs to a study of blood T cell repertoires in COVID-19 (dated by TCRdb to the early 2020s). Regarding the research as a whole: The collaborator samples originated in the United States, Italy and Spain and spanned the acute and convalescent phases of COVID-19. The prospective study material was composed of cDNA or gDNA derived from T cells, B-cell-depleted T cells, or PBMCs. Subjects who had been exposed to COVID-19, were actively infected with it, or had recovered from it provided the deeply sampled blood TCRbeta repertoires that made up the dataset. The repertoires were made available in a free public database intended to serve as a resource for research on the immune response to SARS-CoV-2. Samples came from the ongoing ImmuneRACE study (first 160 participants) plus 1,254 subjects from 6 global collaborators. Sample metadata almost always included a de-identified subject ID, COVID-19 status, age in years and sex. Where available, HLA class I and class II types were obtained from metadata supplied by the sample provider rather than from assay-based typing.

Collaborating institutions collected whole blood in K2EDTA tubes following their own protocols. Collaborator samples were shipped for TCRbeta analysis as frozen whole blood, isolated PBMCs, or DNA extracted from either sample type. Study-wide findings and limitations: The amount of clinical and demographic metadata varied by source and participant and was provided uncurated.

The sample taken for sequencing was peripheral blood. This sequence originates from a man at least 80 years old with acute or convalescent COVID-19.

CDR3 protein: CAWSQEDTEAFF. The DNA sequence follows: TGTGCCTGGAGTCAGGAGGACACTGAAGCTTTCTTT. This chain joins TRBV30 to TRBJ1-1, with the D gene too uncertain to name. Deletion took 2 bases off V and 3 bases off J, with a span of 7 bases between the germline ends. Taken from the germline V gene (reference sequence), the CDR1 and CDR2 loops are GTSNPN and SVGIG. Taken from cysteine to phenylalanine, the CDR3 has 12 residues. CDR3 DNA only is kept here, 36 bases in frame from base 1.